Below are 32 T cell receptor beta chains sequenced from a single sample in a study of cytomegalovirus exposure and HLA in healthy donors. Data came from immunoSEQ multiplex PCR; TCRdb stores just in-frame clones and leaves some out. The data contain some 150,000 clones, 94% of them singletons. The sample comprised PBMCs. All receptors come from a man between 18 and 35 years old in good health and CMV-seropositive.

This chain connects TRBV5-1 to TRBJ1-1, with 9 nucleotides matching TRBD1. With 6 bases clipped from V and 6 bases from J, the junction kept 9 bases outside the gene matches. There are 14 residues in the CDR3. Germline loops: CDR1 SGHRS, CDR2 YFSETQ. CDR3 protein: CASTLQGATAEAFF. CDR3 bases: TGCGCCAGCACCCTACAGGGGGCTACGGCTGAAGCTTTCTTT.

This clone was counted a few times. The chain recombines TRBV5-1 with TRBJ2-2; tentatively, D is TRBD2 (5 bases). Trimming left V 0 bases short and J 5 bases short, with 11 bases between. CDR3 length: 15 residues. Per the germline V gene, CDR1 is SGHRS and CDR2 is YFSETQ. The CDR3 sequence: CASSLEGVGTGELFF. DNA for the CDR3: TGCGCCAGCAGCTTGGAGGGAGTGGGGACCGGGGAGCTGTTTTTT.

About this clone: The sample carries other DNA sequences with the same CDR3. The J gene is TRBJ2-6, the V gene TRBV6-5; tentative D call: TRBD2 (5 bases). The CDR3 loop spans 14 amino acids. V was clipped by 8 bases and J by 0 bases, with 8 bases between them. Germline V CDR1 and CDR2: MNHEY, SVGAGI. Here the CDR3 DNA reads TGTGCCAGCTCCGGACTCTCTGGGGCCAACGTCCTGACTTTC. Translation gives CASSGLSGANVLTF.

The genes are TRBV27 and TRBJ1-1; a possible D gene is TRBD1 (6 bases). In germline, CDR1 is MNHEY, CDR2 SMNVEV (reference sequence). This CDR3 has 18 amino acids. V lost 0 bases and J 0 bases, leaving 17 bases between the germline ends. CDR3 bases: TGTGCCAGCAGTTTATCTGGTGTGGGGGGGCGATTGAACACTGAAGCTTTCTTT. Translated, it gives CASSLSGVGGRLNTEAFF.

The rearrangement joins TRBV4-1 to TRBJ2-7; perhaps TRBD1 as D (8 bases). V was cut by 1 base and J by 0 bases, with 19 bases left in between. The CDR3 is made up of 18 amino acids. In germline, CDR1 is MGHRA, CDR2 YSYEKL. This chain's CDR3 is CASSQVTGRTGRSYEQYF. The CDR3 DNA reads as TGCGCCAGCAGCCAAGTAACCGGGAGGACAGGGCGCTCCTACGAGCAGTACTTC.

This chain links TRBV2 with TRBJ2-5, with TRBD1 identical over 12 bases. Germline trimming cut 1 base from V and 5 bases from J; bases unmatched to any gene: 8. There are 17 residues in the CDR3. Germline V lookup: CDR1 SNHLY, CDR2 FYNNEI. CDR3 residues: CASSEVGGQGAVETQYF. The CDR3 nucleotides are TGTGCCAGCAGTGAAGTGGGGGGACAGGGGGCCGTGGAGACCCAGTACTTC.

The V and J genes are TRBV7-9 and TRBJ1-2, with a possible D match to TRBD1 (5 bases). The V end was cut by 3 bases, the J end by 2 bases, with 16 bases between. From germline, CDR1 is SEHNR and CDR2 FQNEAQ (reference sequence). CDR3 length: 16 amino acids. The DNA for the CDR3 is TGTGCCAGCAGCTTCCAATTTGGGGGAGGGAACTATGGCTACACCTTC. Its protein is CASSFQFGGGNYGYTF. The full variable domain, its missing parts supplied by reference TRBV7-9 and TRBJ1-2, is DTGVSQNPRHKITKRGQNVTFRCDPISEHNRLYWYRQTLGQGPEFLTYFQNEAQLEKSRLLSDRFSAERPKGSFSTLEIQRTEQGDSAMYLCASSFQFGGGNYGYTFGSGTRLTVV.

The chain combines TRBV5-1 with TRBJ2-7; TRBD2 matches 14 bases. V trimming: 3 bases; J trimming: 2 bases; junction bases outside the gene matches: 10. The germline V gene encodes CDR1 SGHRS and CDR2 YFSETQ. The CDR3 is 18 amino acids. The CDR3 is CASSSVTSGRAGTYEQYF. The CDR3 DNA reads TGCGCCAGCAGCTCGGTGACTAGCGGGAGGGCAGGAACCTACGAGCAGTACTTC.

The gene calls are TRBV15 and TRBJ2-7; TRBD1 aligns across 7 bases. The CDR3 is 18 amino acids. Trimming at V came to 0 bases and at J to 4 bases, leaving 15 bases not matched to a gene. Germline CDR1 reads LNHNV; CDR2 reads YYDKDF (reference sequence). The CDR3 DNA reads TGTGCCACCAGCAGAGAGAGGGGGCCAGGGAAGGCCGTTTACGAGCAGTACTTC. Translating it yields CATSRERGPGKAVYEQYF.

This clone showed up just a few times. The V call is TRBV2, the J call TRBJ1-2, with 7 bases fitting TRBD1. Per germline, CDR1 SNHLY and CDR2 FYNNEI. V was clipped by 8 bases and J by 7 bases; unmatched bases: 10. CDR3 length: 13 amino acids. This CDR3 is CASGSGTAGGYTF. The CDR3, as DNA: TGTGCCAGCGGGTCCGGGACAGCGGGTGGCTACACCTTC.

This clone was detected only a few times. This rearrangement joins TRBV27 to TRBJ2-1, with 10 positions matching TRBD1. Trimming took 6 bases from V and 4 from J; bases not matched to a gene: 9. CDR1 is MNHEY and CDR2 is SMNVEV in the germline V gene (reference sequence). There are 16 residues in the CDR3. The CDR3, as DNA: TGTGCCAGCAGCACCCAGGGGACAGGGGCTTACAATGAGCAGTTCTTC. It translates to CASSTQGTGAYNEQFF.

This rearrangement joins TRBV27 to TRBJ2-3; 7 bases fit TRBD2. Germline trimming cut 9 bases from V and 1 base from J; bases unmatched to any gene: 13. This CDR3 is 16 amino acids long. Germline V lookup: CDR1 MNHEY, CDR2 SMNVEV (reference sequence). CDR3 sequence (DNA): TGTGCCAGTAAACCCCTGGGTCTAGCGGGCACAGATACGCAGTATTTT. The encoded protein is CASKPLGLAGTDTQYF.

The chain uses TRBV5-4 and TRBJ2-6; 7 bases are shared with TRBD2. The CDR3 sequence is 19 residues long. The germline V gene encodes CDR1 SGHNT and CDR2 YYREEE (reference sequence). V trimming: 0 bases; J trimming: 1 base; junction bases outside the gene matches: 10. The chain's CDR3 is CASSLGGGSDYSGANVLTF. CDR3 nucleotides: TGTGCCAGCAGCTTGGGAGGCGGGAGTGACTATTCTGGGGCCAACGTCCTGACTTTC.

In its sample, this clone was seen once. The chain employs TRBV27 and TRBJ2-7; weak D call: TRBD1 (6 bases). CDR3 size: 15 residues. CDR1 MNHEY and CDR2 SMNVEV come from the germline V gene (reference sequence). V shed 5 bases and J shed 2 bases, with 16 bases lying between them. The CDR3 DNA reads as TGTGCCAGCAGTCAGAACAGGGACCCTCCCTACGAGCAGTACTTC. Its protein product is CASSQNRDPPYEQYF.

V gene TRBV10-1 combines with J gene TRBJ2-7; 9 bases match TRBD1. Germline values: CDR1 WNHNN, CDR2 SYGVQD (reference sequence). CDR3 length: 14 residues. The J segment lost 1 base and the V segment lost 2 bases, leaving 0 bases of the junction unmatched. CDR3 amino acids: CASSEGTGSYEQYF. The CDR3 DNA is TGCGCCAGCAGTGAGGGGACAGGGTCCTACGAGCAGTACTTC.

The chain employs TRBV6-1 and TRBJ2-3; D is ambiguous. The CDR3 runs to 16 residues. The V gene lost 2 bases and the J gene lost 2 bases, with 14 bases spanning the gap. Germline loops: CDR1 MNHNS, CDR2 SASEGT. The CDR3 region is CASSEIAQSPTDTQYF. The CDR3 coding sequence is TGTGCCAGCAGTGAAATAGCCCAGTCCCCCACAGATACGCAGTATTTT.

The rearrangement uses TRBV29-1 and TRBJ2-1; D remains ambiguous. Germline V gene data show CDR1 as SQVTM and CDR2 as ANQGSEA. Trimming took off 3 bases at V and 9 bases at J, with 12 bases between the two ends. This CDR3 has 12 amino acids. CDR3 residues: CSVEAISSEQFF. For the CDR3, the DNA is TGCAGCGTTGAGGCCATATCGTCTGAGCAGTTCTTC.

This chain links TRBV28 with TRBJ2-7; tentative D call: TRBD2 (7 bases). CDR3 length equals 15 residues. V dropped 5 bases and J dropped 0 bases, with 14 bases sitting between them. The germline V gene has CDR1 MDHEN and CDR2 SYDVKM. Here the CDR3 DNA reads TGTGCCAGCAGTAAACAGGGAGGGGTCTCCTACGAGCAGTACTTC. Its translation is CASSKQGGVSYEQYF.

The CDR3 sequence is CASSDRGSRYNSPLHF. CDR3 DNA sequence: TGTGCCAGCAGTGACAGGGGGAGTCGGTATAATTCACCCCTCCACTTT. The chain recombines TRBV6-1 with TRBJ1-6; 7 bases are shared with TRBD1. This CDR3 contains 16 residues. With V trimmed by 3 bases and J by 4 bases, 6 bases remained unmatched. Looked up from germline, CDR1 is MNHNS and CDR2 is SASEGT.

The chain links TRBV28 to TRBJ2-3; D remains unclear. The CDR3 has 15 amino acids. Trimming stripped 6 bases from V and 6 bases from J, with 19 bases between. Germline CDR1 is MDHEN and CDR2 is SYDVKM. The CDR3 DNA reads TGTGCCAGCAGCTCCGGTACCCCATCACCCGATACGCAGTATTTT. Translation: CASSSGTPSPDTQYF.

The V call is TRBV2, the J call TRBJ1-1; tentatively, D is TRBD1 (6 bases). The V end was cut by 3 bases, the J end by 1 base, with 12 bases between. This CDR3 is built from 15 residues. The V gene's germline CDR1 is SNHLY and CDR2 FYNNEI. CDR3 residues: CASSDPGHPNTEAFF. CDR3 DNA sequence: TGTGCCAGCAGTGATCCGGGACATCCGAACACTGAAGCTTTCTTT.

The chain employs TRBV7-6 and TRBJ2-7, with 9 bases identical to TRBD1. J was trimmed by 1 base and V by 6 bases; bases with no gene match: 4. The CDR3 is 14 residues long. Germline CDR1 reads SGHVS; CDR2 reads FNYEAQ. The DNA for the CDR3 is TGTGCCAGCAGTTTGACAGGGGGGTCCTACGAGCAGTACTTC. Translation: CASSLTGGSYEQYF.

The chain uses TRBV6-1 and TRBJ1-1; maybe TRBD1 (6 bases). From germline, CDR1 is MNHNS and CDR2 SASEGT. V lost 3 bases and J 4 bases, leaving 15 bases between the germline ends. There are 15 residues in the CDR3. CDR3 in amino acids: CASSDTGFLSTEAFF. The CDR3 bases are TGTGCCAGCAGTGATACAGGGTTCTTATCCACTGAAGCTTTCTTT.

The chain has TRBV6-1 and TRBJ2-7; 8 bases line up with TRBD1. The CDR3 extends over 12 amino acids. Germline V CDR1 and CDR2: MNHNS, SASEGT. J gave up 7 bases and V 4 bases, and 3 bases lay outside the gene matches. This CDR3 reads CASSGTGFEQYF. The DNA for the CDR3 is TGTGCCAGCAGTGGGACAGGGTTTGAGCAGTACTTC.

V is TRBV7-6 and J is TRBJ1-1, with TRBD1 identical over 8 bases. The ends lost 2 bases at V and 4 bases at J; junction bases unmatched: 3. The CDR3 contains 14 residues. CDR1 is SGHVS, CDR2 FNYEAQ, per germline. The CDR3 DNA reads TGTGCCAGCAGCTTACAGGGGGCAAGCACTGAAGCTTTCTTT. Its protein product is CASSLQGASTEAFF.

The chain recombines TRBV2 with TRBJ2-3; 9 bases are a match to TRBD2. The germline V gene has CDR1 SNHLY and CDR2 FYNNEI. The trim removed 3 bases at V and 5 bases at J, leaving 6 bases unmatched. The CDR3 spans 15 residues. In DNA, the CDR3 is TGTGCCAGCAGTGAGGTTGCGGGAGGGGAAGATACGCAGTATTTT. It yields the protein CASSEVAGGEDTQYF.

V is TRBV5-3 and J is TRBJ1-1, with D possibly TRBD1 on 5 matching bases. TRBV5-3 is an ORF, and what it does is uncertain. The V end was cut by 4 bases, the J end by 4 bases, with 17 bases between. The CDR3 is 15 amino acids. The CDR3 region has the DNA TGTGCCAGAAGCGCCGGGGGAGAGCGAAGCACTGAAGCTTTCTTT. This translates into CARSAGGERSTEAFF.

CDR3 protein: CASSSATGLAVYEQFF. The CDR3 DNA reads TGTGCCAGCAGTTCCGCGACGGGACTAGCGGTATATGAGCAGTTCTTC. The V and J genes are TRBV7-6 and TRBJ2-1, with 11 positions matching TRBD2. The CDR3 runs to 16 residues. V lost 6 bases and J lost 8; bases outside the gene matches: 12. CDR1 is SGHVS, CDR2 FNYEAQ, per germline.

The chain uses TRBV23-1 and TRBJ1-2; 9 nucleotides line up with TRBD1. TRBV23-1 is sorted into the ORF group, with uncertain function. V shed 11 bases and J 2 bases; nucleotides not matched to a gene: 12. The CDR3 runs 15 residues. The CDR3 nucleotides are TGCGCCGCCCACCCGCTAGACAGGGGGAACTATGGCTACACCTTC. Its protein product is CAAHPLDRGNYGYTF.

CDR3 in DNA: TGTGCCAGCAGCACGACAGGGTTGCACTATGGCTACACCTTC. It encodes CASSTTGLHYGYTF. The rearrangement links TRBV13 to TRBJ1-2; 7 bases fit TRBD1. V was clipped by 5 bases and J by 3 bases; unmatched bases: 6. CDR3 length: 14 residues. Germline CDR1 and CDR2: PRHDT and FYEKMQ (reference sequence). Combining the CDR3 with reference TRBV13 and TRBJ1-2 gives the whole variable domain AAGVIQSPRHLIKEKRETATLKCYPIPRHDTVYWYQQGPGQDPQFLISFYEKMQSDKGSIPDRFSAQQFSDYHSELNMSSLELGDSALYFCASSTTGLHYGYTFGSGTRLTVV.

V is TRBV9 and J is TRBJ2-1; D perhaps matches TRBD2 (5 bases). V lost 0 bases, J lost 5 bases, and 12 bases lay in between. In germline, CDR1 is SGDLS, CDR2 YYNGEE. The CDR3 loop spans 15 amino acids. CDR3 amino acids: CASSVASPLNNEQFF. In DNA, the CDR3 is TGTGCCAGCAGCGTAGCTAGCCCACTTAACAATGAGCAGTTCTTC.

The gene calls are TRBV28 and TRBJ1-6; 9 nucleotides align to TRBD1. Germline CDR1 is MDHEN and CDR2 is SYDVKM. The junction had 1 base not matched to a gene; V was cut back by 6 bases and J by 7 bases. The CDR3 spans 13 residues. The CDR3 DNA is TGTGCCAGCAGGGACAGGGGCAATTCACCCCTCCACTTT. It is translated as CASRDRGNSPLHF.